This T cell receptor beta chain is from a study of blood T cell repertoires in COVID-19. About the research overall: The cDNA or gDNA used as material had been derived from T cells, B-cell-depleted T cells, or PBMCs.

Residents of approximately 25 US areas, aged roughly 18 to 90 years, made up the participants. Each participant's cohort was designated according to participant-reported clinical history. In the original workflow: From reference gene primer amplification, estimates of nucleated cell counts were derived. Clones were read by immunoSEQ multiplex PCR, and TCRdb kept only the in-frame ones, dropping some. The V and J calls and clone size are taken from that table; D and trimming were inferred from the DNA. Altogether 190,000 or so clones are present, roughly 82% being singletons, with the ten largest covering 12%. The V end lost 1 base, the J end lost 5 bases, and 15 bases lay between the germline ends. This CDR3 is built from 15 residues. Germline-derived CDR1 and CDR2 are SGHRS and YFSETQ.

The sequence was obtained from a middle-aged man who had recovered from COVID-19. The J gene is TRBJ1-1, the V gene TRBV5-1; possible D gene TRBD1, 6 bases. Sequencing was carried out using PBMCs or T cells enriched from blood (not recorded which). CDR3 DNA sequence: TGCGCCAGCAGCTTGCTTGGGGGCATGAGGACTGAAGCTTTCTTT. Amino acid sequence: CASSLLGGMRTEAFF.